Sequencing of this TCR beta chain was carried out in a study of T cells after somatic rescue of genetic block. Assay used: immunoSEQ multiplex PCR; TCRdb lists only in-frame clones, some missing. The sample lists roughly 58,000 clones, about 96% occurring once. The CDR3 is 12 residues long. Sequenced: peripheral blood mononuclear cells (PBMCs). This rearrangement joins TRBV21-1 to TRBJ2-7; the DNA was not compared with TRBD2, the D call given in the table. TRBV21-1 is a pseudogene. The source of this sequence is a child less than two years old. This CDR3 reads CASPGLAGEQYF. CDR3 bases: TGTGCCAGCCCGGGACTAGCGGGCGAGCAGTACTTC.